The clone carrying this T cell receptor (beta chain) showed up just once. J gave up 3 bases and V 4 bases, and 5 bases lay outside the gene matches. From germline, CDR1 is MGHRA and CDR2 YSYEKL. This CDR3 comprises 16 residues. This entry belongs to a study of blood T cell repertoires in COVID-19. Study-level background: The origin of the acute and convalescent COVID-19 samples was the United States, Italy and Spain. From T cells, B-cell-depleted T cells, or PBMCs came the material, which was cDNA or gDNA.

The data were produced by immunoSEQ multiplex PCR, yet TCRdb's version contains in-frame clones alone and is incomplete. The profile shows approximately 40,000 clones, around 90% of them singletons. The sample was peripheral blood. The source is a woman older than 75 with acute or convalescent COVID-19. The chain joins TRBV4-1 to TRBJ2-2; the match to TRBD1 covers 10 bases. CDR3 bases: TGCGCCAGCAGCCGAGGGGGACAGGGGTACACCGGGGAGCTGTTTTTT. Translating gives CASSRGGQGYTGELFF.